Below, one T cell receptor (beta chain) is given with its context. Its antigen is undetermined. TCR sequencing used cDNA made by reverse transcription of extracted RNA. Profiled with immunoSEQ multiplex PCR; TCRdb holds only in-frame clones, not every one. The table has 100,000 to 150,000 clones, 50% to 60% seen once; the top ten hold 4.5%. This entry is derived from a study of CD8+ T cells in alopecia areata. Study-level background: Treated patients were dosed with oral tofacitinib, taking 5 to 10 mg twice daily.

PBMCs provided sorted CD4+ and CD8+ T cells. Study observations and caveats: Especially in alopecia totalis/universalis, lesional scalp showed greater clonality than normal scalp did. Shared TCR sequences were less clear between patients than in mice, possibly partly from HLA diversity.

Sequencing was performed on CD4+ T cells sorted from blood, taken at week 0. This sequence was found in a human donor with alopecia areata.

The CDR3 DNA reads TGTGCCAGTAGTATATCAGCTGAAGCTTTCTTT. It specifies CASSISAEAFF. The V gene is TRBV19, the J gene TRBJ1-1; no reliable D call. V shed 2 bases and J shed 6 bases, with 4 bases lying between them. Germline V gives CDR1 LNHDA, CDR2 SQIVND (reference sequence). The CDR3 length is 11 residues.